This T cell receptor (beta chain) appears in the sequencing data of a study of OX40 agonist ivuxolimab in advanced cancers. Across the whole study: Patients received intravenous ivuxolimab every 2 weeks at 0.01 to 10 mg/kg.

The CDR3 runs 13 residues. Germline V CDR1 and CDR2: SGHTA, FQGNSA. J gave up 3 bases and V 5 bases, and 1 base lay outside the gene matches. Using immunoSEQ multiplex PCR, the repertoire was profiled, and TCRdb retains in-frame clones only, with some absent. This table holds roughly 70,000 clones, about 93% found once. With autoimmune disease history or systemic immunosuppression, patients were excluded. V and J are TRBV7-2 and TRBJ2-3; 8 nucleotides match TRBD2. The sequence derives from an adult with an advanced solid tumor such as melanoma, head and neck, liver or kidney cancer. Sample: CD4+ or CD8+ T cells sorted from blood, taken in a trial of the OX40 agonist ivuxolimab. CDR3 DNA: TGTGCCAGCAGCCGGGGGGGAACAGATACGCAGTATTTT. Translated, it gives CASSRGGTDTQYF.